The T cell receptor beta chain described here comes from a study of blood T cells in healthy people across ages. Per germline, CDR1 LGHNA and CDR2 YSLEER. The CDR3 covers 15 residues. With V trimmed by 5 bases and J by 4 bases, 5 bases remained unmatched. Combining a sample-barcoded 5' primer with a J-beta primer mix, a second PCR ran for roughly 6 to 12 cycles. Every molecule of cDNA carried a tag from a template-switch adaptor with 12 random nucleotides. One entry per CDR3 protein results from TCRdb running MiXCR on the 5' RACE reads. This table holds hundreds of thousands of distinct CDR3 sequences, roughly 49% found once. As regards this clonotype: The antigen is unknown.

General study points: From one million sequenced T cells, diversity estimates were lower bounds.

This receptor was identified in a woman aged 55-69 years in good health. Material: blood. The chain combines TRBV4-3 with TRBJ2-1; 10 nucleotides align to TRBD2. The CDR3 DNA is TGCGCCAGCAGCGTAGAACTAGCGGGATACAATGAGCAGTTCTTC. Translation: CASSVELAGYNEQFF.